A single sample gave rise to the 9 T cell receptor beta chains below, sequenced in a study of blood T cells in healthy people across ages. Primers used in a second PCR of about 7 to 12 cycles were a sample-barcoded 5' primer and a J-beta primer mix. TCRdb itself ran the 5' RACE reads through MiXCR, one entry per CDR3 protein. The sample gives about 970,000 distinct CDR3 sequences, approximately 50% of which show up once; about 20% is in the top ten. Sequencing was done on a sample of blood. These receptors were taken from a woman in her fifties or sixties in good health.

The CDR3 bases are TGTGCCAGCAGTGATATGGCCCTCAGGACGGGCACTGAAGCTTTCTTT. This encodes CASSDMALRTGTEAFF. The chain combines TRBV2 with TRBJ1-1; D unresolved. This CDR3 is 16 amino acids long. The V end lost 3 bases, the J end lost 4 bases, and 18 bases lay between the germline ends. Germline V gene data show CDR1 as SNHLY and CDR2 as FYNNEI.

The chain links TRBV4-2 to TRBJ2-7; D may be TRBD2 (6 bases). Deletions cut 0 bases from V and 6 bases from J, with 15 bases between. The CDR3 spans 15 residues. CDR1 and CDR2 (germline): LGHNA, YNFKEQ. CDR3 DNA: TGTGCCAGCAGCCAAGATAGTGCCAGGGAGGCCGAGCAGTACTTC. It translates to CASSQDSAREAEQYF.

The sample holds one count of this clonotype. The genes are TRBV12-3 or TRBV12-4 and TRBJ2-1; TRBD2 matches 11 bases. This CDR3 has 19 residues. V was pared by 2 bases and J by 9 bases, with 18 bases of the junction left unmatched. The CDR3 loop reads CASSLIRGRILAGVFEQFF. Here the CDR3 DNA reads TGTGCCAGCAGTTTAATCAGGGGGCGGATACTAGCGGGAGTTTTTGAGCAGTTCTTC.

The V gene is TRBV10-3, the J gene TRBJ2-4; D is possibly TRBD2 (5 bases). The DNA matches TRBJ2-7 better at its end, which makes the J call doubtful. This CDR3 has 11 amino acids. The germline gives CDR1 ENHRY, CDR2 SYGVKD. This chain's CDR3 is CATRAENEQYF. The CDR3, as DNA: TGTGCCACCCGAGCGGAGAACGAGCAGTACTTC.

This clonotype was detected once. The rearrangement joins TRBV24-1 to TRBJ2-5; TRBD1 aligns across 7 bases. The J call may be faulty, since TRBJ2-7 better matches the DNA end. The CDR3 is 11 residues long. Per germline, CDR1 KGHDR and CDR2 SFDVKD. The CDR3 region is CAIGDSYEQYF. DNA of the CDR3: TGTGCCATCGGGGACAGCTACGAGCAGTACTTC.

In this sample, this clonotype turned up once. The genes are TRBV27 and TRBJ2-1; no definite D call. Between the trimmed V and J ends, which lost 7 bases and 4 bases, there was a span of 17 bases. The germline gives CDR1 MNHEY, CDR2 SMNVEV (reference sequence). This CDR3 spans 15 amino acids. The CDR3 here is CASTPNGSPYNEQFF. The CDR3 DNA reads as TGTGCCAGCACCCCTAATGGATCCCCTTACAATGAGCAGTTCTTC.

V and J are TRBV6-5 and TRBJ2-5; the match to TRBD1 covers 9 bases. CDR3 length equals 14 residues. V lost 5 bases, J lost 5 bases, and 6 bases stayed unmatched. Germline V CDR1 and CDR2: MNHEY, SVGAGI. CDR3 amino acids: CASSLDRGMETQYF. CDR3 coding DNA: TGTGCCAGCAGTCTGGACAGGGGAATGGAGACCCAGTACTTC.

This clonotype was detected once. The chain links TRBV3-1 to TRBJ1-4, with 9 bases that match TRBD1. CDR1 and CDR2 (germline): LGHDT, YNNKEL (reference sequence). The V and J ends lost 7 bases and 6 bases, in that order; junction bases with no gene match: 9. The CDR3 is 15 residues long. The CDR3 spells CASMPRGQGDEKLFF. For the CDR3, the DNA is TGTGCCAGCATGCCCCGGGGACAGGGAGATGAAAAACTGTTTTTT.

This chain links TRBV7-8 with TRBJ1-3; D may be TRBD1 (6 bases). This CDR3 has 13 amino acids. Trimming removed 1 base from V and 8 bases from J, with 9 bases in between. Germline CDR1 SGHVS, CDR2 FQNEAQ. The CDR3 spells CASSLDTGYTIYF. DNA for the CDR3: TGTGCCAGCAGCTTAGACACAGGGTACACCATATATTTT.